A single sample gave rise to the 30 T cell receptor beta chains below, sequenced in a study of T cell changes during pregnancy in multiple sclerosis. Generated by immunoSEQ multiplex PCR, the TCRdb table keeps only in-frame clones and is missing some. Altogether under 85,000 clones are present, around nine tenths being singletons, with the ten largest covering less than 0.6%. The material sequenced was CD4+ T cells from peripheral blood mononuclear cells, taken in the second trimester of pregnancy. The receptors stem from a female donor with multiple sclerosis, enrolled in a pregnancy study.

J is TRBJ1-1 and V is TRBV19; D is possibly TRBD1 (5 bases). The CDR3 loop spans 15 amino acids. Trimming removed 0 bases at V and 1 base at J, with 9 bases between. CDR1 is LNHDA, CDR2 SQIVND, per germline (reference sequence). The CDR3 here is CASSIDRGTNTEAFF. The CDR3 coding sequence is TGTGCCAGTAGTATAGATCGGGGGACGAACACTGAAGCTTTCTTT.

The V call is TRBV7-2, the J call TRBJ2-1; 9 bases map to TRBD2. This CDR3 comprises 16 residues. Germline CDR1 and CDR2: SGHTA and FQGNSA. V dropped 1 base and J dropped 10; count of bases not matched to a gene: 11. The CDR3 nucleotides read TGTGCCAGCAGCTTAGATGGCGCGGGAGGGGTGCGAGAGCAGTTCTTC. It specifies CASSLDGAGGVREQFF.

The chain combines TRBV19 with TRBJ2-1, with TRBD2 matching 11 bases. This CDR3 region has 16 residues. Trimming took 5 bases from V and 4 from J; bases not matched to a gene: 7. Per germline, CDR1 LNHDA and CDR2 SQIVND (reference sequence). The CDR3 nucleotides are TGTGCCAGTAGTGCCCGCCTAGCGGGGGGTTACAATGAGCAGTTCTTC. Amino acid sequence: CASSARLAGGYNEQFF.

This chain links TRBV9 with TRBJ1-6, with D perhaps matching TRBD1 (5 bases). This CDR3 is 17 amino acids long. The germline V and J ends were trimmed by 5 bases and 8 bases, with 23 bases remaining between them. The germline gives CDR1 SGDLS, CDR2 YYNGEE. The CDR3 is CASSRQTGALEYSPLHF. CDR3 bases: TGTGCCAGCAGTCGACAGACTGGGGCCCTGGAATATTCACCCCTCCACTTT.

This chain connects TRBV2 to TRBJ2-3, with 7 bases matching TRBD2. CDR3 size: 18 residues. CDR1 and CDR2 (germline): SNHLY, FYNNEI. V lost 3 bases, J lost 6 bases, and 18 bases stayed unmatched. The CDR3: CASSEDRGVLPRVDTQYF. In nucleotides, the CDR3 is TGTGCCAGCAGTGAGGATCGGGGGGTCCTCCCACGCGTGGATACGCAGTATTTT.

This chain links TRBV27 with TRBJ2-3, with 10 nucleotides matching TRBD2. The CDR3 length is 18 residues. V was clipped by 5 bases and J by 0 bases; unmatched bases: 11. CDR1 and CDR2 from the germline V gene are MNHEY and SMNVEV (reference sequence). The DNA for the CDR3 is TGTGCCAGCAGTAAACGGACTAGCGGAGACTCTAGCACAGATACGCAGTATTTT. Protein sequence: CASSKRTSGDSSTDTQYF.

The V call is TRBV6-1, the J call TRBJ2-1; 9 bases fit TRBD1. CDR1 MNHNS and CDR2 SASEGT come from the germline V gene. The CDR3 has 14 residues. The CDR3 region has the DNA TGTGCTACCATACGGGACAGGGCCTACAATGAGCAGTTCTTC. Amino acid sequence: CATIRDRAYNEQFF.

The J gene is TRBJ1-2, the V gene TRBV28; 7 positions agree with TRBD1. V lost 8 bases, J lost 3 bases, and 18 bases stayed unmatched. Germline-derived CDR1 and CDR2 are MDHEN and SYDVKM. The CDR3 has 17 residues. CDR3 in amino acids: CASEAEVGQANYYGYTF. As DNA, the CDR3 is TGTGCCAGCGAAGCAGAGGTCGGACAGGCGAATTACTATGGCTACACCTTC.

The genes are TRBV7-2 and TRBJ2-3; the match to TRBD2 covers 9 bases. Germline CDR1 reads SGHTA; CDR2 reads FQGNSA. CDR3 length: 18 residues. V lost 1 base and J lost 9; bases outside the gene matches: 17. The CDR3: CASSLGRLAARRAQTQYF. For the CDR3, the DNA is TGTGCCAGCAGCTTAGGCCGACTAGCGGCGAGGCGGGCCCAGACGCAGTATTTT.

This clone was observed once. J is TRBJ2-7 and V is TRBV6-1; 7 bases fit TRBD1. The CDR3 has 17 residues. Germline values: CDR1 MNHNS, CDR2 SASEGT. J lost 3 bases, V lost 1 base, and 12 bases had no gene match. This chain's CDR3 is CASSEGARTGMVYEQYF. Written as DNA, the CDR3 is TGTGCCAGCAGTGAAGGGGCACGGACAGGAATGGTCTACGAGCAGTACTTC.

This clone was seen only a few times. The V gene is TRBV10-1, the J gene TRBJ1-2, with 8 bases fitting TRBD1. The CDR3 sequence is 15 residues long. CDR1 is WNHNN, CDR2 SYGVQD, per germline (reference sequence). V dropped 2 bases and J dropped 3; count of bases not matched to a gene: 5. The CDR3 DNA is TGCGCCAGCAGTGAGAGGGGGGACAGGTACTATGGCTACACCTTC. Translation: CASSERGDRYYGYTF.

The gene calls are TRBV11-3 and TRBJ2-3; TRBD1 matches 7 bases. Germline CDR1 and CDR2: SGHNT and YENEEA. V lost 5 bases and J lost 7; bases outside the gene matches: 15. CDR3 length: 16 residues. The CDR3 DNA reads TGTGCCAGCAGCCCACTACCCTCGACAGGGCGGAATACGCAGTATTTT. It translates to CASSPLPSTGRNTQYF.

V usage is TRBV7-8 and J usage is TRBJ1-1, with D perhaps matching TRBD1 (6 bases). Between the trimmed V and J ends, which lost 0 bases and 8 bases, there was a span of 10 bases. This CDR3 has 13 amino acids. CDR1 is SGHVS, CDR2 FQNEAQ, per germline. The CDR3 loop is CASSLARTAEAFF. The DNA of the CDR3 is TGTGCCAGCAGCTTAGCGCGGACAGCAGAAGCTTTCTTT. Together with reference TRBV7-8 and TRBJ1-1, the CDR3 gives the full variable domain: GAGVSQSPRYKVAKRGQDVALRCDPISGHVSLFWYQQALGQGPEFLTYFQNEAQLDKSGLPSDRFFAERPEGSVSTLKIQRTQQEDSAVYLCASSLARTAEAFFGQGTRLTVV.

This clone came up a few times. V gene TRBV13 combines with J gene TRBJ2-3, with 15 bases fitting TRBD2. This CDR3 spans 18 amino acids. Germline CDR1 and CDR2: PRHDT and FYEKMQ (reference sequence). V lost 4 bases and J lost 0; bases outside the gene matches: 5. In nucleotides, the CDR3 is TGTGCCAGCAGCTCGGGACTAGCGGGGGGAACTAGCACAGATACGCAGTATTTT. As protein: CASSSGLAGGTSTDTQYF.

The V call is TRBV6-5, the J call TRBJ1-2; TRBD1 matches at 7 bases. Germline CDR1 MNHEY, CDR2 SVGAGI. The ends lost 2 bases at V and 3 bases at J; junction bases unmatched: 6. There are 15 residues in the CDR3. CDR3 in amino acids: CASSYLPGGDYGYTF. In DNA, the CDR3 is TGTGCCAGCAGTTACCTCCCAGGGGGAGACTATGGCTACACCTTC.

This chain uses TRBV7-9 with TRBJ1-2; TRBD1 matches 9 bases. The CDR3 spans 18 residues. Germline-derived CDR1 and CDR2 are SEHNR and FQNEAQ (reference sequence). V gave up 1 base and J gave up 6 bases; unmatched junction bases: 15. CDR3 DNA sequence: TGTGCCAGCAGCTTAGGATTCCGCCGGACAGGGGATAGAAATGGCTACACCTTC. Encoded protein: CASSLGFRRTGDRNGYTF.

This clone was detected a few times. The chain joins TRBV28 to TRBJ1-5; no clear D gene. The germline V and J ends were trimmed by 5 bases and 7 bases, with 15 bases remaining between them. Per the germline V gene, CDR1 is MDHEN and CDR2 is SYDVKM. This CDR3 has 14 residues. The DNA of the CDR3 is TGTGCCAGCAGTGCCCGTCAAGGGAGACAGCCCCAGCATTTT. This encodes CASSARQGRQPQHF. Together with reference TRBV28 and TRBJ1-5, the CDR3 gives the full variable domain: DVKVTQSSRYLVKRTGEKVFLECVQDMDHENMFWYRQDPGLGLRLIYFSYDVKMKEKGDIPEGYSVSREKKERFSLILESASTNQTSMYLCASSARQGRQPQHFGDGTRLSIL.

This sequence joins TRBV28 and TRBJ1-2; 7 nucleotides match TRBD1. V dropped 6 bases and J dropped 6; count of bases not matched to a gene: 13. The CDR3 runs to 15 residues. Germline V gene sequence: CDR1 MDHEN, CDR2 SYDVKM. CDR3 DNA: TGTGCCAGCAGGAGGGGAAGACAGGGTTTTGATGGCTACACCTTC. This encodes CASRRGRQGFDGYTF.

The V gene is TRBV5-4, the J gene TRBJ2-1; 9 positions match TRBD2. The CDR3 runs 16 residues. The germline gives CDR1 SGHNT, CDR2 YYREEE (reference sequence). The V gene end was trimmed by 4 bases and the J gene end by 8 bases; junction bases not matched to a gene: 13. CDR3 residues: CASSRGSSGIGDEQFF. The CDR3 DNA is TGTGCCAGCAGCCGCGGATCTAGCGGGATTGGGGATGAGCAGTTCTTC. The complete variable domain, with remaining parts taken from reference TRBV5-4 and TRBJ2-1, reads ETGVTQSPTHLIKTRGQQVTLRCSSQSGHNTVSWYQQALGQGPQFIFQYYREEENGRGNFPPRFSGLQFPNYSSELNVNALELDDSALYLCASSRGSSGIGDEQFFGPGTRLTVL.

The chain combines TRBV18 with TRBJ2-1; 9 bases agree with TRBD1. CDR3 length equals 17 residues. Trimming took 4 bases from V and 5 from J; bases not matched to a gene: 12. The V gene's germline CDR1 is KGHSH and CDR2 LQKENI. The CDR3 region is CASSRRVSGTGNNEQFF. As DNA, the CDR3 is TGTGCCAGCTCACGTCGAGTTTCCGGGACAGGGAACAATGAGCAGTTCTTC.

This clone showed up just once. The gene calls are TRBV2 and TRBJ1-1; 8 bases line up with TRBD1. The CDR3 is 15 amino acids. Losses at the gene ends were 6 bases for V and 0 bases for J; bases not matched to a gene: 6. The V gene's germline CDR1 is SNHLY and CDR2 FYNNEI. The CDR3 DNA follows: TGTGCCAGCAGGTACAGGGGGACTATGAACACTGAAGCTTTCTTT. Residues: CASRYRGTMNTEAFF.

The chain combines TRBV5-4 with TRBJ2-3, with TRBD2 matching 8 bases. The CDR3 runs 14 residues. The germline V gene has CDR1 SGHNT and CDR2 YYREEE (reference sequence). V dropped 0 bases and J dropped 5; count of bases not matched to a gene: 2. The CDR3 loop reads CASSLGLALDTQYF. DNA for the CDR3: TGTGCCAGCAGCTTGGGACTAGCGCTAGATACGCAGTATTTT. The full variable domain, rest sourced from reference TRBV5-4 and TRBJ2-3, is ETGVTQSPTHLIKTRGQQVTLRCSSQSGHNTVSWYQQALGQGPQFIFQYYREEENGRGNFPPRFSGLQFPNYSSELNVNALELDDSALYLCASSLGLALDTQYFGPGTRLTVL.

The chain joins TRBV13 to TRBJ2-4; D uncertain. Looked up from germline, CDR1 is PRHDT and CDR2 is FYEKMQ (reference sequence). V lost 0 bases and J lost 0, with 9 bases in between. The CDR3 has 16 residues. The CDR3 sequence is CASSLGRVIAKNIQYF. The DNA of the CDR3 is TGTGCCAGCAGCTTAGGCCGGGTCATAGCCAAAAACATTCAGTACTTC.

The genes are TRBV5-1 and TRBJ2-5; TRBD2 matches at 8 bases. Trimming cost V 1 base and J 7 bases; bases outside gene matches: 21. This CDR3 comprises 19 residues. The germline V gene has CDR1 SGHRS and CDR2 YFSETQ. The CDR3 reads CASSLRPGAASGLEGTQYF. Written as DNA, the CDR3 is TGCGCCAGCAGCTTGCGTCCTGGGGCGGCTAGCGGGCTCGAGGGGACCCAGTACTTC.

J is TRBJ1-2 and V is TRBV4-3; 9 bases fit TRBD1. The CDR3 is made up of 16 amino acids. Germline trimming cut 2 bases from V and 3 bases from J; bases unmatched to any gene: 7. CDR1 is LGHNA and CDR2 is YSLEER in the germline V gene. The CDR3 sequence: CASSQRQGVSYYGYTF. CDR3 in DNA: TGCGCCAGCAGCCAACGACAGGGGGTTTCATACTATGGCTACACCTTC.

This rearrangement joins TRBV28 to TRBJ1-2; TRBD1 might be the D (5 bases). Germline V gene sequence: CDR1 MDHEN, CDR2 SYDVKM. The CDR3 has 13 residues. Trimming stripped 6 bases from V and 7 bases from J, with 15 bases between. The CDR3 DNA reads as TGTGCCAGCAGCCCCAGCCCCGGGGGTGGCTACACCTTC. Translation: CASSPSPGGGYTF.

The V call is TRBV27, the J call TRBJ1-5; maybe TRBD1 (6 bases). This CDR3 contains 17 residues. CDR1 and CDR2 from the germline V gene are MNHEY and SMNVEV (reference sequence). Between the trimmed V and J ends, which lost 3 bases and 0 bases, there was a span of 15 bases. The CDR3: CASSLTGQPYSNQPQHF. The CDR3 nucleotides are TGTGCCAGCAGTTTGACCGGACAGCCTTATAGCAATCAGCCCCAGCATTTT.

In its sample, this clone was seen once. The rearrangement uses TRBV6-5 and TRBJ1-2; 7 bases are shared with TRBD1. The V and J ends lost 0 bases and 7 bases, in that order; junction bases with no gene match: 8. This CDR3 is built from 15 residues. Per germline, CDR1 MNHEY and CDR2 SVGAGI. The CDR3 is CASSYSGEGAGGYTF. The DNA of the CDR3 is TGTGCCAGCAGTTACTCGGGAGAGGGGGCGGGTGGCTACACCTTC.

Only one count was recorded for this clone. The gene calls are TRBV27 and TRBJ2-3; 11 nucleotides align to TRBD2. The trim removed 3 bases at V and 3 bases at J, leaving 2 bases unmatched. CDR1 is MNHEY and CDR2 is SMNVEV in the germline V gene (reference sequence). This CDR3 comprises 15 residues. Here the CDR3 reads CASSFSGGGTDTQYF. DNA of the CDR3: TGTGCCAGCAGTTTTAGCGGGGGGGGTACAGATACGCAGTATTTT.

The rearrangement links TRBV5-5 to TRBJ1-4; D gene unclear. The CDR3 loop spans 13 amino acids. The V end was cut by 7 bases, the J end by 4 bases, with 11 bases between. Germline V CDR1 and CDR2: SGHKS, YYEKEE (reference sequence). Written as DNA, the CDR3 is TGTGCCAGCTCTAAGGAGATTAATGAAAAACTGTTTTTT. It is translated as CASSKEINEKLFF.